Following are 27 T cell receptor beta chains from one sample sequenced in a study of T cells in Graves' hyperthyroidism and ophthalmopathy. Amplification targeted TCR beta CDR3 regions from RNA transcripts. First-round RT-PCR targeting the TCR CDR3 was performed with the HTBI primer set. MiXCR was run by TCRdb on the multiplex PCR reads, yielding one entry per CDR3 protein. Found here are approximately 560,000 distinct CDR3 sequences, more than 15% of them singletons; the top ten hold around 7.5%. The sample was blood. The source is a woman between 25 and 40 years old with Graves' hyperthyroidism.

The chain combines TRBV7-2 with TRBJ1-1; TRBD1 matches 7 bases. Trimming took 4 bases from V and 7 from J; bases not matched to a gene: 6. The V gene's germline CDR1 is SGHTA and CDR2 FQGNSA. The CDR3 runs to 13 residues. CDR3: CASSYWTGVEAFF. DNA of the CDR3: TGTGCCAGCAGCTACTGGACAGGCGTTGAAGCTTTCTTT.

The count of this clonotype is one. V gene TRBV27 combines with J gene TRBJ1-5; D is unclear. Trimming stripped 7 bases from V and 6 bases from J, with 13 bases between. Germline V lookup: CDR1 MNHEY, CDR2 SMNVEV (reference sequence). This CDR3 comprises 13 residues. This CDR3 is CASTSFPGQPQHF. CDR3 DNA: TGTGCCAGCACCTCCTTCCCTGGTCAGCCCCAGCATTTT.

In this sample, this clonotype turned up a few times. The V call is TRBV7-9, the J call TRBJ1-2, with D unresolved. CDR1 is SEHNR, CDR2 FQNEAQ, per germline (reference sequence). The CDR3 has 13 residues. Trimming took off 3 bases at V and 0 bases at J, with 5 bases between the two ends. The CDR3 is CASSFAANYGYTF. In nucleotides, the CDR3 is TGTGCCAGCAGCTTCGCAGCTAACTATGGCTACACCTTC.

Details on this clonotype: One end of the junction does not line up with germline, which may come from a read error. The J gene is TRBJ1-2, the V gene TRBV7-2; no clear D. The CDR3 spans 15 residues. Germline V gene lookup returns CDR1 SGHTA and CDR2 FQGNSA. The CDR3 spells CASSLAVGPSYRYTF. The DNA for the CDR3 is TGTGCCAGCAGCTTAGCCGTCGGGCCTTCCTATCGCTACACCTTC.

There are many counts of this clonotype. This rearrangement joins TRBV6-2 or TRBV6-3 to TRBJ2-3; 7 nucleotides align to TRBD1. Germline loops: CDR1 MNHEY, CDR2 SVGEGT. V lost 7 bases and J lost 0; bases outside the gene matches: 7. This CDR3 spans 15 amino acids. The CDR3 spells CASTRQGTSTDTQYF. As DNA, the CDR3 is TGTGCCAGCACCAGACAGGGAACTAGCACAGATACGCAGTATTTT.

In its sample, this clonotype was seen many times. The chain recombines TRBV18 with TRBJ2-5, with D possibly being TRBD1 (6 bases). Trimming took off 0 bases at V and 5 bases at J, with 7 bases between the two ends. The CDR3 is 13 residues long. The V gene's germline CDR1 is KGHSH and CDR2 LQKENI. The CDR3 nucleotides are TGTGCCAGCTCACCACCGCAGGGGGAGACCCAGTACTTC. Protein: CASSPPQGETQYF.

This clonotype showed up many times. This chain links TRBV6-1 with TRBJ2-1; TRBD1 aligns across 9 bases. J lost 7 bases, V lost 4 bases, and 2 bases had no gene match. Germline loops: CDR1 MNHNS, CDR2 SASEGT. This CDR3 region has 13 residues. In DNA form, the CDR3 reads TGTGCCAGCAGTGTTGACAGGGGGAATGAGCAGTTCTTC. Its protein product is CASSVDRGNEQFF.

This chain joins TRBV24-1 and TRBJ2-2, with TRBD2 as a possible D gene (5 bases). CDR1 and CDR2 from the germline V gene are KGHDR and SFDVKD. This CDR3 contains 14 residues. V lost 4 bases, J lost 9 bases, and 14 bases lay in between. CDR3 residues: CATSEAGLGRELFF. The CDR3 DNA sequence: TGTGCCACCAGTGAGGCTGGACTGGGCCGGGAGCTGTTTTTT.

This clonotype was observed a handful of times. The V call is TRBV27, the J call TRBJ2-2, with a possible D match to TRBD2 (6 bases). The CDR3 totals 14 residues. V was cut by 10 bases and J by 5 bases, with 17 bases left in between. Germline CDR1 MNHEY, CDR2 SMNVEV (reference sequence). In DNA form, the CDR3 reads TGTGCCACCCTGTCCCAGGGAGGAACCGGGGAGCTGTTTTTT. Translating it yields CATLSQGGTGELFF.

This clonotype was seen more than once but under ten times. The chain carries TRBV11-2 and TRBJ1-1; 8 nucleotides agree with TRBD1. Germline CDR1 SGHAT, CDR2 FQNNGV. V lost 1 base to trimming and J lost 4 bases; unmatched junction nucleotides: 5. The CDR3 is 15 residues long. The chain's CDR3 is CASSLGAQGVTEAFF. The CDR3 region has the DNA TGTGCCAGCAGCTTAGGTGCACAGGGGGTCACTGAAGCTTTCTTT.

This clonotype was counted at least ten times. V and J are TRBV12-3 or TRBV12-4 and TRBJ2-3, with D possibly TRBD2 on 5 matching bases. This CDR3 is 12 amino acids long. Trimming removed 2 bases at V and 9 bases at J, with 9 bases between. CDR3 protein: CASSLPGITQYF. The CDR3 coding sequence is TGTGCCAGCAGTTTACCCGGGATAACGCAGTATTTT.

CDR3 residues: CASSYSWDRRSYEQYF. The CDR3 DNA follows: TGTGCCAGCAGTTACTCTTGGGACAGGAGATCCTACGAGCAGTACTTC. The V call is TRBV6-6, the J call TRBJ2-7; 8 bases map to TRBD1. J gave up 1 base and V 0 bases, and 5 bases lay outside the gene matches. In germline, CDR1 is MNHNY, CDR2 SVGAGI (reference sequence). CDR3 length: 16 residues.

DNA for the CDR3: TGTGCCAGCAGTTCGACATCATCCCTGAACACTGAAGCTTTCTTT. Residues: CASSSTSSLNTEAFF. The rearrangement links TRBV28 to TRBJ1-1; D is unresolved. The CDR3 has 15 amino acids. Germline CDR1 reads MDHEN; CDR2 reads SYDVKM. V gave up 4 bases and J gave up 0 bases, with 12 bases separating them.

Many counts were recorded for this clonotype. The chain links TRBV3-1 to TRBJ1-3, with no clear D. The V end was cut by 5 bases, the J end by 9 bases, with 14 bases between. The CDR3 is made up of 13 amino acids. In germline, CDR1 is LGHDT, CDR2 YNNKEL (reference sequence). The CDR3 sequence is CASSLSSERTIYF. The CDR3 DNA reads as TGTGCCAGCAGCTTGAGTTCGGAACGCACCATATATTTT.

There are many counts of this clonotype. The rearrangement joins TRBV28 to TRBJ2-7; D unresolved. The CDR3 has 14 residues. The germline V gene has CDR1 MDHEN and CDR2 SYDVKM. V lost 1 base and J 3 bases, leaving 10 bases between the germline ends. The CDR3 reads CASSLFSPGYEQYF. CDR3 DNA sequence: TGTGCCAGCAGTTTATTCTCCCCGGGCTACGAGCAGTACTTC.

The chain is built from TRBV6-1 and TRBJ2-1, with 11 bases matching TRBD2. With 6 bases clipped from V and 8 bases from J, the junction kept 9 bases outside the gene matches. Looked up from germline, CDR1 is MNHNS and CDR2 is SASEGT. The CDR3 contains 15 residues. CDR3: CASRYIAGGLDEQFF. In DNA form, the CDR3 reads TGTGCCAGCAGGTACATAGCGGGAGGGCTAGATGAGCAGTTCTTC.

This clonotype was observed many times. The rearrangement links TRBV7-2 to TRBJ1-5; TRBD1 aligns across 7 bases. This CDR3 is 15 amino acids long. Germline CDR1 and CDR2: SGHTA and FQGNSA. V trimming: 1 base; J trimming: 2 bases; junction bases outside the gene matches: 2. The CDR3 spells CASSLGDRGNQPQHF. In DNA form, the CDR3 reads TGTGCCAGCAGCTTAGGCGACAGGGGCAATCAGCCCCAGCATTTT.

This clonotype occurred many times. V gene TRBV29-1 combines with J gene TRBJ2-4; 8 positions match TRBD2. The V and J ends lost 4 bases and 0 bases, in that order; junction bases with no gene match: 2. Germline assignment: CDR1 SQVTM and CDR2 ANQGSEA. This CDR3 region has 14 residues. The CDR3 DNA reads as TGCAGCGTTGTAGCGGGGATAGCCAAAAACATTCAGTACTTC. It translates to CSVVAGIAKNIQYF. Combining the CDR3 with reference TRBV29-1 and TRBJ2-4 gives the whole variable domain SAVISQKPSRDICQRGTSLTIQCQVDSQVTMMFWYRQQPGQSLTLIATANQGSEATYESGFVIDKFPISRPNLTFSTLTVSNMSPEDSSIYLCSVVAGIAKNIQYFGAGTRLSVL.

This clonotype showed up many times. This chain's CDR3 is CASSEGVGHNEQFF. DNA of the CDR3: TGTGCCAGCAGTGAGGGAGTCGGCCACAATGAGCAGTTCTTC. The chain couples TRBV14 to TRBJ2-1; a possible D gene is TRBD2 (5 bases). Trimming removed 6 bases from V and 5 bases from J, with 14 bases in between. CDR1 is SGHDN and CDR2 is FVKESK in the germline V gene. The CDR3 length is 14 residues.

This clonotype was counted at least ten times. V is TRBV20-1 and J is TRBJ2-7; D tentatively reads TRBD1 or TRBD2 (5 bases each). The V end lost 5 bases, the J end lost 2 bases, and 16 bases lay between the germline ends. The CDR3 totals 14 residues. Germline CDR1 and CDR2: DFQATT and SNEGSKA (reference sequence). The CDR3 spells CSAPSGTLPYEQYF. CDR3 coding DNA: TGCAGTGCTCCCTCCGGGACGCTTCCCTACGAGCAGTACTTC.

This chain uses TRBV10-2 with TRBJ2-1; weak D call: TRBD2 (5 bases). Trimming pared 6 bases from V and 5 bases from J, leaving 5 bases between. Germline-derived CDR1 and CDR2 are WSHSY and SAAADI. The CDR3 spans 11 residues. This CDR3 reads CASRADNEQFF. CDR3 DNA sequence: TGCGCCAGCAGAGCGGACAATGAGCAGTTCTTC.

This clonotype was seen ten or more times. The V call is TRBV11-2, the J call TRBJ1-5; 9 bases are shared with TRBD1. This CDR3 is built from 15 residues. Germline V gene sequence: CDR1 SGHAT, CDR2 FQNNGV. Trimming cost V 0 bases and J 6 bases; bases outside gene matches: 3. CDR3 coding DNA: TGTGCCAGCAGCTTAGACGGGACAGGGACTCAGCCCCAGCATTTT. Translation: CASSLDGTGTQPQHF.

The chain carries TRBV10-3 and TRBJ1-5, with TRBD1 matching 9 bases. There are 13 residues in the CDR3. Germline V gene sequence: CDR1 ENHRY, CDR2 SYGVKD. The V and J ends lost 10 bases and 6 bases, in that order; junction bases with no gene match: 7. The CDR3 loop reads CATTGGRGQPQHF. CDR3 bases: TGTGCCACTACAGGGGGCAGGGGTCAGCCCCAGCATTTT.

V is TRBV7-9 and J is TRBJ2-5; TRBD1 matches at 7 bases. This CDR3 spans 15 amino acids. The trim removed 4 bases at V and 1 base at J, leaving 6 bases unmatched. Germline V gene data show CDR1 as SEHNR and CDR2 as FQNEAQ (reference sequence). CDR3 amino acids: CASSSQGTAQETQYF. The DNA for the CDR3 is TGTGCCAGCAGCTCCCAGGGGACAGCCCAAGAGACCCAGTACTTC. The complete variable domain, with remaining parts taken from reference TRBV7-9 and TRBJ2-5, reads DTGVSQNPRHKITKRGQNVTFRCDPISEHNRLYWYRQTLGQGPEFLTYFQNEAQLEKSRLLSDRFSAERPKGSFSTLEIQRTEQGDSAMYLCASSSQGTAQETQYFGPGTRLLVL.

This clonotype was picked up a small number of times. The chain combines TRBV20-1 with TRBJ2-7; D gene uncertain. The CDR3 runs to 12 residues. Germline CDR1 and CDR2: DFQATT and SNEGSKA (reference sequence). V was pared by 2 bases and J by 3 bases, with 8 bases between. The CDR3 coding sequence is TGCAGTGCTAGACGGAGTTTCTACGAGCAGTACTTC. Translation: CSARRSFYEQYF.

V usage is TRBV19 and J usage is TRBJ2-7, with TRBD2 matching 10 bases. The CDR3 contains 16 residues. The germline V gene has CDR1 LNHDA and CDR2 SQIVND (reference sequence). V shed 1 base and J 5 bases; nucleotides not matched to a gene: 8. For the CDR3, the DNA is TGTGCCAGTAGTATAGGGTCCGCTAGCGGGAGCGACGAGCAGTACTTC. Translation gives CASSIGSASGSDEQYF.

At least ten counts were recorded for this clonotype. The J gene is TRBJ2-3, the V gene TRBV27, with TRBD2 matching 14 bases. This CDR3 has 18 residues. Looked up from germline, CDR1 is MNHEY and CDR2 is SMNVEV (reference sequence). Losses at the gene ends were 0 bases for V and 4 bases for J; bases not matched to a gene: 6. The CDR3 sequence: CASSLSRLAGGPADTQYF. In DNA form, the CDR3 reads TGTGCCAGCAGTTTATCCAGACTAGCGGGAGGGCCGGCAGATACGCAGTATTTT.